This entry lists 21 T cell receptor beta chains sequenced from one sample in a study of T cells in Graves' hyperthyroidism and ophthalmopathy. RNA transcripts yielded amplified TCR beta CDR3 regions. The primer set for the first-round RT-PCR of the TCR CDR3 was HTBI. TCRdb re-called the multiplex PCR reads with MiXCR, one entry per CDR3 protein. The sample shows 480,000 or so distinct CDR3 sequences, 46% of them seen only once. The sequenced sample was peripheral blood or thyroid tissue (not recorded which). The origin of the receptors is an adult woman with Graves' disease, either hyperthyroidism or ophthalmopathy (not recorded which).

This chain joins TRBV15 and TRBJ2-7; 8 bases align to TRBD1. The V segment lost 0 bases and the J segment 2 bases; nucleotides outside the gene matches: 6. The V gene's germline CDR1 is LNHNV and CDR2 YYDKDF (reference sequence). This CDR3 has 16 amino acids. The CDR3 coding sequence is TGTGCCACCAGCAGAGATATAGGGACAGGCACCTACGAGCAGTACTTC. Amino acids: CATSRDIGTGTYEQYF.

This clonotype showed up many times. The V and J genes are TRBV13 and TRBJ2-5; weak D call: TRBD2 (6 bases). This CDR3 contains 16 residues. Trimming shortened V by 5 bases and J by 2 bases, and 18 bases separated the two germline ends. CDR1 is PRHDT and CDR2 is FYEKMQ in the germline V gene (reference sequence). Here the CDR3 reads CASSLSGTRPQETQYF. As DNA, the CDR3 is TGTGCCAGCAGCCTTAGCGGAACAAGGCCTCAAGAGACCCAGTACTTC.

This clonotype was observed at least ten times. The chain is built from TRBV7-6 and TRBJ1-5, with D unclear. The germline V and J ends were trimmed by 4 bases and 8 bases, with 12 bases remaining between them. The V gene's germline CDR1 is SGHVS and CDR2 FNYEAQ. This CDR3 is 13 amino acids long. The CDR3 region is CASSSSEAEPQHF. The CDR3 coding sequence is TGTGCCAGCAGCTCCTCGGAGGCGGAGCCCCAGCATTTT.

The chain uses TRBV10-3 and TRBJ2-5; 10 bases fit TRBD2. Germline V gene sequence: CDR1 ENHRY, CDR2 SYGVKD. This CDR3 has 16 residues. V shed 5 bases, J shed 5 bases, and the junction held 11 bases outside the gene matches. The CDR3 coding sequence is TGTGCCATCAGTTGGACTAGCGGCCCTCTGAGGGAGACCCAGTACTTC. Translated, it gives CAISWTSGPLRETQYF.

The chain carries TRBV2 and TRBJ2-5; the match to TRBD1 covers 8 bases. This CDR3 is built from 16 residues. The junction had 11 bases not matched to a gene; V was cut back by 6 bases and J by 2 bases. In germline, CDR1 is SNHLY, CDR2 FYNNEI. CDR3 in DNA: TGTGCCAGCAGCCCGCCTGGCCGGGACAGGCAAGAGACCCAGTACTTC. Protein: CASSPPGRDRQETQYF.

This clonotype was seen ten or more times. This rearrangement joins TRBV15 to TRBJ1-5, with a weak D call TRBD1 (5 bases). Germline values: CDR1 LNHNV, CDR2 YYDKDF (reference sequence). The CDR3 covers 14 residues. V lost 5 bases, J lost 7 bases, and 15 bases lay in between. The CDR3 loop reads CATSLGRASQPQHF. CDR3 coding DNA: TGTGCCACCAGCTTGGGCAGGGCTAGCCAGCCCCAGCATTTT.

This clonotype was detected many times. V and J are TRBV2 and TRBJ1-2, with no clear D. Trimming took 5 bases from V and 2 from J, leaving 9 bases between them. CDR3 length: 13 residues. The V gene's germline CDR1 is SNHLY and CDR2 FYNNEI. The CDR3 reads CASSSSLNYGYTF. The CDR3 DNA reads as TGTGCCAGCAGTTCGTCTTTGAACTATGGCTACACCTTC.

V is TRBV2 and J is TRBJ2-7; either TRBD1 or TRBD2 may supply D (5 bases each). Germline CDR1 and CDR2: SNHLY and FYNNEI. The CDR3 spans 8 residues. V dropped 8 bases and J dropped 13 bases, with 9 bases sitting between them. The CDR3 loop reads CASGTTYF. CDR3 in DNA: TGTGCCAGCGGGACGACTTACTTC.

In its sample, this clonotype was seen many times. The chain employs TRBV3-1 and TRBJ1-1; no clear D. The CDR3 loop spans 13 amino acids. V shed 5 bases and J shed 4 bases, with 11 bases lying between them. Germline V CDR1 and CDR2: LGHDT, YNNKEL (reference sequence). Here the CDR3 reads CASSTRPGTEAFF. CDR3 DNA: TGTGCCAGCAGCACGCGTCCGGGCACTGAAGCTTTCTTT.

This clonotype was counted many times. The DNA of the CDR3 is TGCAGTGTAGGGGATGGCGGGGTTTGGACTAATGAAAAACTGTTTTTT. Protein: CSVGDGGVWTNEKLFF. The chain has TRBV20-1 and TRBJ1-4, with D possibly matching TRBD1 (5 bases). V lost 7 bases to trimming and J lost 2 bases, with 20 bases between them. The length of the CDR3 is 16 residues. From germline, CDR1 is DFQATT and CDR2 SNEGSKA (reference sequence).

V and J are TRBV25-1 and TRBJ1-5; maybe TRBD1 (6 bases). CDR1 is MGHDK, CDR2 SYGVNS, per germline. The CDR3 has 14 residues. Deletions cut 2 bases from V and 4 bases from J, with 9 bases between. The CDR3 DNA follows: TGTGCCAGCAGTGAAGGGGGGCAAAATCAGCCCCAGCATTTT. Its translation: CASSEGGQNQPQHF. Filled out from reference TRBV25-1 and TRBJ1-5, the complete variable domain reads EADIYQTPRYLVIGTGKKITLECSQTMGHDKMYWYQQDPGMELHLIHYSYGVNSTEKGDLSSESTVSRIRTEHFPLTLESARPSHTSQYLCASSEGGQNQPQHFGDGTRLSIL.

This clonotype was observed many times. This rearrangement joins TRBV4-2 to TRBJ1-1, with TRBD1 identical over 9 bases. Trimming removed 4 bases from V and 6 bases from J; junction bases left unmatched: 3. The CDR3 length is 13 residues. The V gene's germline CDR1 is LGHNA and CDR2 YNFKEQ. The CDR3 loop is CASSRTGGAEAFF. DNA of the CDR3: TGTGCCAGCAGCCGTACAGGGGGCGCTGAAGCTTTCTTT.

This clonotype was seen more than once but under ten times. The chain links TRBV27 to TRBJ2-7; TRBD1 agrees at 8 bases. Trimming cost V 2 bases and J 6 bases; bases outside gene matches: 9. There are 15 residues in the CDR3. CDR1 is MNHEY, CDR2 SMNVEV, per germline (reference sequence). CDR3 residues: CASSLRGQGSREQYF. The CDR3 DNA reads TGTGCCAGCAGTTTACGTGGACAGGGAAGCCGCGAGCAGTACTTC.

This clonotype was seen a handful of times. CDR3 region: CSVEVLPGQQAGAYGYTF. CDR3 DNA: TGCAGCGTTGAAGTACTGCCGGGACAGCAGGCGGGGGCGTATGGCTACACCTTC. The V call is TRBV29-1, the J call TRBJ1-2; 7 bases are shared with TRBD1. Germline values: CDR1 SQVTM, CDR2 ANQGSEA. J gave up 5 bases and V 1 base, and 19 bases lay outside the gene matches. This CDR3 comprises 18 residues.

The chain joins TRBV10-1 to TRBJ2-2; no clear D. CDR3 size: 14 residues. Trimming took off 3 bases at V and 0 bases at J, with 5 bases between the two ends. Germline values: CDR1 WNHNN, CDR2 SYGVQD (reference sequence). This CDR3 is CASSEGSNTGELFF. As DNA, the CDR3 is TGCGCCAGCAGTGAAGGGTCGAACACCGGGGAGCTGTTTTTT.

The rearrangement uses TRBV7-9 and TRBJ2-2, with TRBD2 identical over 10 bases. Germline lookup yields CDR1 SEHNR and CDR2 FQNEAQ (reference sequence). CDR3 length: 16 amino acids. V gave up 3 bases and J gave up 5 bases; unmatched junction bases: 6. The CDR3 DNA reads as TGTGCCAGCAGCTTGTACAGCGGGAGGGCAACCGGGGAGCTGTTTTTT. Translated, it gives CASSLYSGRATGELFF.

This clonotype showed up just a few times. The DNA for the CDR3 is TGCAGTGCTAGAGAGGGAGGGGACGGGGATAATTCACCCCTCCACTTT. This gives the protein CSAREGGDGDNSPLHF. This chain links TRBV20-1 with TRBJ1-6; tentatively, D is TRBD1 (5 bases). The CDR3 sequence is 16 residues long. Trimming took off 0 bases at V and 5 bases at J, with 14 bases between the two ends. CDR1 and CDR2 from the germline V gene are DFQATT and SNEGSKA (reference sequence).

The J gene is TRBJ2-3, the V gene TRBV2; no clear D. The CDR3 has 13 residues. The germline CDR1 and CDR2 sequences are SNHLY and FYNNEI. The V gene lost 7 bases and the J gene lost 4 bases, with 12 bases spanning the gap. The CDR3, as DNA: TGTGCCAGCACCGCGTTGGGCCCAGATACGCAGTATTTT. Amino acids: CASTALGPDTQYF. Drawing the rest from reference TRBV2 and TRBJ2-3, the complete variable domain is EPEVTQTPSHQVTQMGQEVILRCVPISNHLYFYWYRQILGQKVEFLVSFYNNEISEKSEIFDDQFSVERPDGSNFTLKIRSTKLEDSAMYFCASTALGPDTQYFGPGTRLTVL.

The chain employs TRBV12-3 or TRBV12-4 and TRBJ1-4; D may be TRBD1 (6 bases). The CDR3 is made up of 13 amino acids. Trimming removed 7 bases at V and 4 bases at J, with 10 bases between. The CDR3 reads CASTTGNNEKLFF. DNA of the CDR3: TGTGCCAGCACAACAGGGAATAATGAAAAACTGTTTTTT.

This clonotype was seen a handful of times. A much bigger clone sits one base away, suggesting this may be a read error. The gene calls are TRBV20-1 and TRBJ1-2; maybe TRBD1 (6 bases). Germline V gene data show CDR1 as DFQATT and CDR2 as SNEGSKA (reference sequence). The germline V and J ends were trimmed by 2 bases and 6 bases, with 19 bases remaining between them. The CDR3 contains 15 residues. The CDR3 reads CSARFLLGGDHGYTF. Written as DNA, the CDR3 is TGCAGTGCTAGATTCCTATTAGGGGGAGACCATGGCTACACCTTC.

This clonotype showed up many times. The CDR3 coding sequence is TGCAGCGTTGGTGGGCTCGGAAACACCATATATTTT. This codes for CSVGGLGNTIYF. The chain recombines TRBV29-1 with TRBJ1-3; no definite D call. This CDR3 has 12 amino acids. The V gene lost 4 bases and the J gene lost 4 bases, with 8 bases spanning the gap. Per germline, CDR1 SQVTM and CDR2 ANQGSEA.